This is a list of T cell receptor beta chains from one sample in a study of cytomegalovirus exposure and HLA in healthy donors. The protocol was immunoSEQ multiplex PCR, while the TCRdb copy is restricted to in-frame clones and leaves out a portion. The table includes roughly 120,000 clones, approximately 80% detected once. The sample was PBMCs. The origin of the receptors is a woman in her thirties or forties in good health and CMV-seropositive. Each CDR3 is given with its conserved first and last residue. A D gene is named only where the DNA matches it firmly. Size is stated for part of the rows, as once, few or many counts, or as a class when the clone is expanded.

>NA|TRBD2|TRBJ2-7|TRBV5-4
TGTGCCAGCAGCTCAACTAGGACTAGCGGGGCCTACGAGCAGTACTTC
CASSSTRTSGAYEQYF
>NA|TRBD1|TRBJ1-3|TRBV28
TGTGCCAGCAGTTTGGACAGGTGGAGCTCTGGAAACACCATATATTTT
CASSLDRWSSGNTIYF
>NA|NA|TRBJ1-3|TRBV25-1
TGTGCCAGCAGTGATCCCCAAGACTTCAGGGTTCCCATATATTTT
CASSDPQDFRVPIYF
>NA|NA|TRBJ2-7|TRBV30
TGTGCCTGGAGTGTAGCCCTAGTTACCGGCGAGCAGTACTTC
CAWSVALVTGEQYF
>NA|NA|TRBJ2-7|TRBV21-1
TGTGCCAGCAGCAAAGGGAGTCCCCTAGCGGGACCCTCCTACGAGCAGTACTTC
CASSKGSPLAGPSYEQYF
>NA|TRBD1|TRBJ1-2|TRBV7-8
TGTGCCAGCAGCCAAGACAGGGGAAACTATGGCTACACCTTC
CASSQDRGNYGYTF
>NA|NA|TRBJ1-2|TRBV19
TGTGCCAGTAGACAGGATCCGACCTATGGCTACACCTTC
CASRQDPTYGYTF
>NA|TRBD1|TRBJ1-4|TRBV28
TGTGCCAGCAGTTTATCGGACAGGATAAATGAAAAACTGTTTTTT
CASSLSDRINEKLFF
>NA|NA|TRBJ2-3|TRBV5-1
TGCGCCAACAGCTTAGCCCGCACAGATACGCAGTATTTT
CANSLARTDTQYF
>NA|TRBD2|TRBJ2-3|TRBV6-1
TGTGCCAGCAGTGGACTAGCGGGAGGAGATACGCAGTATTTT
CASSGLAGGDTQYF
>NA|NA|TRBJ2-3|TRBV7-9
TGTGCCAGCAGCTTCGCAGATACGCAGTATTTT
CASSFADTQYF
>NA|NA|TRBJ2-3|TRBV15
TGTGCCACCAGCAGAGACGGGATCCCAGATACGCAGTATTTT
CATSRDGIPDTQYF
>NA|TRBD2|TRBJ2-1|TRBV7-3
TGTGCCAGCAGCCCCCGCGGGAGCTCCTACAATGAGCAGTTCTTC
CASSPRGSSYNEQFF
>few|NA|TRBJ1-6|TRBV19
TGTGCCAGTAGGCCCGCAAGAAGGGGGGGCCTGCCCCTCCACTTT
CASRPARRGGLPLHF
>NA|TRBD1|TRBJ2-6|TRBV28
TGTGCCAGCAGTTTCTACAGGGGGCCAGGTGGGGCCAACGTCCTGACTTTC
CASSFYRGPGGANVLTF
>NA|TRBD1|TRBJ2-5|TRBV29-1
TGCAGCGTTGACGGGACAGGGCTACAAGAGACCCAGTACTTC
CSVDGTGLQETQYF
>NA|TRBD2|TRBJ2-1|TRBV5-1
TGCGCCAGCAGCTTAGAACTAGCGGGGGGCCACAATGAGCAGTTCTTC
CASSLELAGGHNEQFF
>few|NA|TRBJ1-1|TRBV6-1
TGTGCCAGCAGCAGGGTTTCGAGTGGCACTGAAGCTTTCTTT
CASSRVSSGTEAFF
>NA|NA|TRBJ2-6|TRBV11-2
TGTGCCAGCAGCGCTTTAGTGAGGTCTGGGGCCAACGTCCTGACTTTC
CASSALVRSGANVLTF
>few|NA|TRBJ2-1|TRBV2
TGTGCCAGCAGACAGGGGGGGTCCTACAATGAGCAGTTCTTC
CASRQGGSYNEQFF
>few|TRBD2|TRBJ2-7|TRBV5-3
TGTGCCAGAAGCTTGGTGTTGCGGGAGGGTTACGAGCAGTACTTC
CARSLVLREGYEQYF
>NA|NA|TRBJ2-1|TRBV11-1
TGTGCCAGCAGCTTGAACGAGAATCCTAAGCAGTTCTTC
CASSLNENPKQFF
>NA|TRBD1|TRBJ1-5|TRBV19
TGTGCCAGTAGTACGACAGGGTATAGCAATCAGCCCCAGCATTTT
CASSTTGYSNQPQHF
>NA|TRBD2|TRBJ2-7|TRBV2
TGTGCCAGCAGTCCGGCTAGCGGCTCCTACGAGCAGTACTTC
CASSPASGSYEQYF
>NA|NA|TRBJ1-1|TRBV10-1
TGCGCCAGCAGTGAAGCGCGGATGAACACTGAAGCTTTCTTT
CASSEARMNTEAFF
>NA|TRBD1|TRBJ2-5|TRBV5-1
TGCGCCAGCAGCTCCCAACCAGGGGGCGCCTTGGAGACCCAGTACTTC
CASSSQPGGALETQYF
>NA|TRBD2|TRBJ2-3|TRBV5-1
TGCGCCAGCAGCGCGACTAGCGGGACCACAGATACGCAGTATTTT
CASSATSGTTDTQYF
>NA|TRBD1|TRBJ1-2|TRBV6-1
TGTGCCAGCAGATCCGGGACAGGACAAGGCTACACCTTC
CASRSGTGQGYTF
>NA|NA|TRBJ2-7|TRBV15
TGTGCCACCAGCCAGGGATTGCCCGGCTCCTACGAGCAGTACTTC
CATSQGLPGSYEQYF
>NA|NA|TRBJ1-1|TRBV6-5
TGTGCCAGCAGCCCCGGAGGGGCGAGGAACACTGAAGCTTTCTTT
CASSPGGARNTEAFF
>NA|NA|TRBJ2-7|TRBV27
TGTGCCAGCAGCTCCCCCTCAGTAACCTACGAGCAGTACTTC
CASSSPSVTYEQYF
>NA|TRBD2|TRBJ2-3|TRBV9
TGTGCCAGCGGGCGGGGGGAATGGCCGGATACGCAGTATTTT
CASGRGEWPDTQYF
>few|NA|TRBJ2-7|TRBV4-1
TGCGCCAGCAGCCAAGGTAGACACGGGAACTACGAGCAGTACTTC
CASSQGRHGNYEQYF
>NA|TRBD2|TRBJ2-1|TRBV5-1
TGCGCCAGCAGCTTGGGACTAGCGGAGTACAATGAGCAGTTCTTC
CASSLGLAEYNEQFF
>NA|NA|TRBJ1-4|TRBV6-1
TGTGCCAGCAGTCTCCGTGCAACTAATGAAAAACTGTTTTTT
CASSLRATNEKLFF
>NA|NA|TRBJ2-6|TRBV10-3
TGTGCCATCAGTGACAGCTCTGGGGCCAACGTCCTGACTTTC
CAISDSSGANVLTF
>NA|TRBD2|TRBJ2-3|TRBV7-6
TGTGCCAGCAGCCCGACGACTAGCGACACCGATACGCAGTATTTT
CASSPTTSDTDTQYF
>NA|NA|TRBJ1-1|TRBV30
TGTGCCTGGAGTGGGGACACCGGCACTGAAGCTTTCTTT
CAWSGDTGTEAFF
>NA|TRBD1|TRBJ2-2|TRBV5-1
TGCGCCAGCAGCCGTGGGACAGGGGAAACCGGGGAGCTGTTTTTT
CASSRGTGETGELFF
>NA|NA|TRBJ1-1|TRBV11-2
TGTGCCAGCAGCACCCTTGTGGGCTTCCACACTGAAGCTTTCTTT
CASSTLVGFHTEAFF
>NA|NA|TRBJ2-1|TRBV5-1
TGCGCCAGCAGCTTGGTGGGCTTGGATGAGCAGTTCTTC
CASSLVGLDEQFF
>NA|TRBD1|TRBJ1-6|TRBV5-1
TGCGCCAGCACCCTCACCGGGACAGGGGGCTCGTCACCCCTCCACTTT
CASTLTGTGGSSPLHF